The present T cell receptor beta chain was sequenced within a study of blood T cell repertoires in COVID-19. As for the study in general: T cells, B-cell-depleted T cells, or PBMCs supplied cDNA or gDNA.

Germline CDR1 and CDR2: SGHNT and YENEEA. The V and J ends lost 2 bases and 3 bases respectively, with 25 bases between them. The CDR3 contains 19 residues. Individuals in the exposed group had encountered a COVID-19 case within 2 weeks preceding study entry. Repertoires were generated with immunoSEQ multiplex PCR, while TCRdb's copy carries only in-frame clones and drops some. The sample includes fewer than 350,000 clones, approximately 90% of them seen just once. This chain connects TRBV11-3 to TRBJ1-1, with D tentatively TRBD1 (6 bases). The TCR comes from a man in his forties who had been exposed to COVID-19. The sample comprised PBMCs or T cells enriched from blood (not recorded which). CDR3: CASSLFSQGTFIGDTEAFF. CDR3 bases: TGTGCCAGCAGCTTATTCAGTCAGGGGACATTCATAGGGGACACTGAAGCTTTCTTT. Combining the CDR3 with reference TRBV11-3 and TRBJ1-1 gives the whole variable domain EAGVVQSPRYKIIEKKQPVAFWCNPISGHNTLYWYLQNLGQGPELLIRYENEEAVDDSQLPKDRFSAERLKGVDSTLKIQPAELGDSAVYLCASSLFSQGTFIGDTEAFFGQGTRLTVV.